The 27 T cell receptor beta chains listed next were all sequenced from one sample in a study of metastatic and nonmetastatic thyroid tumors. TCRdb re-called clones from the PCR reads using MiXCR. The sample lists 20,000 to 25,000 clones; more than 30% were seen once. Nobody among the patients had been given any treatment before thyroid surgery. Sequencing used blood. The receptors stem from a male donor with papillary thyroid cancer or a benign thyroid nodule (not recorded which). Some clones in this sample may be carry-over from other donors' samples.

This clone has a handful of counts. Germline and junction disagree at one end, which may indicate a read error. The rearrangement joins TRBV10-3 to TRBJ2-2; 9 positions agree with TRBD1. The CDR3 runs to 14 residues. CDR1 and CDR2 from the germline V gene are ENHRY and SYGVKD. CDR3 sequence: CAITQGANTGELFF. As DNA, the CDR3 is TGTGCCATCACACAGGGGGCAAACACCGGTGAGCTGTTTTTT.

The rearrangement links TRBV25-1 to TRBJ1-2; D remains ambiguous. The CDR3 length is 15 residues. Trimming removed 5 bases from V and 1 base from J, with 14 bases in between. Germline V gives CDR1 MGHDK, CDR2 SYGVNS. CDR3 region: CASSPQVDINYGYTF. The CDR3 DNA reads TGTGCCAGCAGTCCTCAAGTGGATATTAACTATGGCTACACCTTC.

The CDR3 region has the DNA TGCAGTGCCCGCGATGGACAGGGGGGCTACGAGCAGTACTTC. Its translation: CSARDGQGGYEQYF. V usage is TRBV20-1 and J usage is TRBJ2-7, with 10 positions matching TRBD1. This CDR3 has 14 amino acids. CDR1 DFQATT and CDR2 SNEGSKA come from the germline V gene (reference sequence). The V segment lost 6 bases and the J segment 3 bases; nucleotides outside the gene matches: 8.

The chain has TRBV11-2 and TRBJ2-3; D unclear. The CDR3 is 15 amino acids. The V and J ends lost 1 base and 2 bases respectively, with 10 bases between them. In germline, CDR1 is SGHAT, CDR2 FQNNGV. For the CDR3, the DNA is TGTGCCAGCAGCTTAGTATCGTGGGACACAGATACGCAGTATTTT. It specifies CASSLVSWDTDTQYF.

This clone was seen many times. CDR3 sequence reads: CASSLIQGGGELFF. CDR3 nucleotide sequence: TGTGCCAGCAGCTTGATACAGGGCGGCGGGGAGCTGTTTTTT. The chain combines TRBV9 with TRBJ2-2; tentative D call: TRBD1 (6 bases). This CDR3 region has 14 residues. The germline CDR1 and CDR2 sequences are SGDLS and YYNGEE. The V gene lost 4 bases and the J gene lost 7 bases, with 14 bases spanning the gap.

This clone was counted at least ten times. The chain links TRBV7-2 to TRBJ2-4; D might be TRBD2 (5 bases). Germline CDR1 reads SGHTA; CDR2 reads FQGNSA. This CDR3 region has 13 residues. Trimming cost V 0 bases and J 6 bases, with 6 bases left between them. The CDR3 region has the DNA TGTGCCAGCAGCTTAGCAGCGGCAAACATTCAGTACTTC. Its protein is CASSLAAANIQYF. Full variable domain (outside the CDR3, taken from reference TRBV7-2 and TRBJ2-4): GAGVSQSPSNKVTEKGKDVELRCDPISGHTALYWYRQSLGQGLEFLIYFQGNSAPDKSGLPSDRFSAERTGGSVSTLTIQRTQQEDSAVYLCASSLAAANIQYFGAGTRLSVL.

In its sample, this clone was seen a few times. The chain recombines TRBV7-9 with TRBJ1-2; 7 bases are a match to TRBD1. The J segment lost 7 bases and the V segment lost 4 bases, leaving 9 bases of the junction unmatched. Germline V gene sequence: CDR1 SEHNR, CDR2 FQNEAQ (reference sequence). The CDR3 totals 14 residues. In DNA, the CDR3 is TGTGCCAGCAGCTCGCTGACAGGGAATGGTGGCTACACCTTC. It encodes CASSSLTGNGGYTF.

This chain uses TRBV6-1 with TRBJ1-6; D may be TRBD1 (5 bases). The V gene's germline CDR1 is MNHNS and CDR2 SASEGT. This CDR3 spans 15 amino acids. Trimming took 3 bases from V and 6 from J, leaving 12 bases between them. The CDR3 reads CASSELGGTNSPLHF. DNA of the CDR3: TGTGCCAGCAGTGAGTTGGGGGGGACTAATTCACCCCTCCACTTT.

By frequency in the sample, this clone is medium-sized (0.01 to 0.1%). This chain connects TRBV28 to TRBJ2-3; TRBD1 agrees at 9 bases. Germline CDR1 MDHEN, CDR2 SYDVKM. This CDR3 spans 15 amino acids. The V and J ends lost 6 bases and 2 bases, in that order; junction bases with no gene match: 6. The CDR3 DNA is TGTGCCAGCAGATCACAGGGGGCTACCACAGATACGCAGTATTTT. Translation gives CASRSQGATTDTQYF.

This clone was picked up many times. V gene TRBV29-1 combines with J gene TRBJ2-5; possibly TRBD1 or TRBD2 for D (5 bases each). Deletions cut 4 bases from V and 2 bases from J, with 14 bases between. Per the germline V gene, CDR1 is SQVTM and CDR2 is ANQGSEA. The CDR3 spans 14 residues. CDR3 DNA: TGCAGCGTTGCCTCTCTGAGGGGACAAGAGACCCAGTACTTC. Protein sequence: CSVASLRGQETQYF.

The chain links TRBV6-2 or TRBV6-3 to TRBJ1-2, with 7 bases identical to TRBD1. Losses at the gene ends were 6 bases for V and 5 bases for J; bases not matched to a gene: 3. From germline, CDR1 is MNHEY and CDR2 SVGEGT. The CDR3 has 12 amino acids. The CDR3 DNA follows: TGTGCCAGCAGGGAGACAGGGTATGGCTACACCTTC. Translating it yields CASRETGYGYTF.

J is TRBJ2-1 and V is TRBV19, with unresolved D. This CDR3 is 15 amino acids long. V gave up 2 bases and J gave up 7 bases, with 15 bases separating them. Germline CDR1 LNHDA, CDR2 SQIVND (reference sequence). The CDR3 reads CASSILDPARNEQFF. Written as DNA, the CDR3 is TGTGCCAGTAGTATACTCGATCCCGCTCGGAATGAGCAGTTCTTC.

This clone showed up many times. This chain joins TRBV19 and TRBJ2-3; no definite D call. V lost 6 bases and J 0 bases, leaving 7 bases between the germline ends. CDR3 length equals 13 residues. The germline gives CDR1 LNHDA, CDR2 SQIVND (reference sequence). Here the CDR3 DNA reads TGTGCCAGTAGATCCACTAGCACAGATACGCAGTATTTT. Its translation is CASRSTSTDTQYF.

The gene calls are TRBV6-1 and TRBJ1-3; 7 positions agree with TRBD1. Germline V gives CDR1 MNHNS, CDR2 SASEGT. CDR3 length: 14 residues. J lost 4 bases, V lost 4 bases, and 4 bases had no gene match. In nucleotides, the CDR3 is TGTGCCAGCAGTGCAGGGGGAGAGGGAAACACCATATATTTT. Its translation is CASSAGGEGNTIYF.

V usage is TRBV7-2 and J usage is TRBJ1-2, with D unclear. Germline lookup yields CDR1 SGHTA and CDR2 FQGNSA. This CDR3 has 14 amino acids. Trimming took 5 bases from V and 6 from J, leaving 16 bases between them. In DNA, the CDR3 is TGTGCCAGCAGCCCGAGGGCTGAAGCGGATGGCTACACCTTC. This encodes CASSPRAEADGYTF.

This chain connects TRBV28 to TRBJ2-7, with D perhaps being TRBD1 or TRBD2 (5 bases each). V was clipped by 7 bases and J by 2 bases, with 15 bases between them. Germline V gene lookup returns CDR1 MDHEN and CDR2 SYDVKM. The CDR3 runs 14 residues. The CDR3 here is CASKSRDGAYEQYF. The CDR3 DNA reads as TGTGCCAGCAAAAGCCGGGACGGTGCCTACGAGCAGTACTTC.

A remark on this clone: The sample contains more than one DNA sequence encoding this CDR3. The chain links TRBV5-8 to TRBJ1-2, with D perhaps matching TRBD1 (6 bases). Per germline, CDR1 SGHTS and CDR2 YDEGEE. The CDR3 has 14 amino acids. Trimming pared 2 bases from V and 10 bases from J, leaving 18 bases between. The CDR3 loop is CASSFGGQRVVYTF. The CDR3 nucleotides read TGTGCCAGCAGCTTCGGGGGGCAGAGGGTTGTCTACACCTTC. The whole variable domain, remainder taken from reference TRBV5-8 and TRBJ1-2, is EAGVTQSPTHLIKTRGQQATLRCSPISGHTSVYWYQQALGLGLQFLLWYDEGEERNRGNFPPRFSGRQFPNYSSELNVNALELEDSALYLCASSFGGQRVVYTFGSGTRLTVV.

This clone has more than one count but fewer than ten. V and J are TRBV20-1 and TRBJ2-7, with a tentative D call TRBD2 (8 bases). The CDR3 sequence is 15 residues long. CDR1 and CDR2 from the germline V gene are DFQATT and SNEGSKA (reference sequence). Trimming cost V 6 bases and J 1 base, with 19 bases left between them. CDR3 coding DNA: TGCAGTGCCCCCATCGGGAGGGGGCCATCCTACGAGCAGTACTTC. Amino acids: CSAPIGRGPSYEQYF.

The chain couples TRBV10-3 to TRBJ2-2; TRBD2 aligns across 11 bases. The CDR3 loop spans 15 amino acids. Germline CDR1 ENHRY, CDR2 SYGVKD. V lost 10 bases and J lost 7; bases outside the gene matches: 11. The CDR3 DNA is TGTGCCACGACGCCATTAGCGGGAGGGGGCGGGGAGCTGTTTTTT. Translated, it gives CATTPLAGGGGELFF.

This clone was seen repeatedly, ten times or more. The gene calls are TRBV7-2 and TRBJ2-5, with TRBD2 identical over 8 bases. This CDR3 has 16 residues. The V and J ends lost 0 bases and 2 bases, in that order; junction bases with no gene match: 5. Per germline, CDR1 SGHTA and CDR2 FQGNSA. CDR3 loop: CASSLALAGPQETQYF. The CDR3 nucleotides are TGTGCCAGCAGCTTAGCTCTAGCGGGCCCTCAAGAGACCCAGTACTTC.

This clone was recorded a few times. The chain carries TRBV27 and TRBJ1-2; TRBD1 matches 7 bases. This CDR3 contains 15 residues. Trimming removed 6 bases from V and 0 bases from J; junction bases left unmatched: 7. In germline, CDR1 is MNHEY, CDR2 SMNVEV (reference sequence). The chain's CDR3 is CASRASGTANYGYTF. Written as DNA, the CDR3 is TGTGCCAGCAGAGCCTCCGGGACAGCTAACTATGGCTACACCTTC.

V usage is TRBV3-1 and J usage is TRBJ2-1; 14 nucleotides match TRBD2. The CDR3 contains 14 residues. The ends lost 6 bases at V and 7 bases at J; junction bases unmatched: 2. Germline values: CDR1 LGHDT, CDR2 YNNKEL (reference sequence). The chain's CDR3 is CASRRTSGRNEQFF. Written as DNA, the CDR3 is TGTGCCAGCAGGAGGACTAGCGGGAGGAATGAGCAGTTCTTC.

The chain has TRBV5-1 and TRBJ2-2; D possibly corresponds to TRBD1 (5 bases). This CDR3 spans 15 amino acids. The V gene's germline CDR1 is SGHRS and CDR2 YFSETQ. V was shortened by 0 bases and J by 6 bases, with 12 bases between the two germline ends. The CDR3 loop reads CASSLAAGWAGELFF. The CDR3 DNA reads TGCGCCAGCAGCTTGGCTGCAGGGTGGGCCGGGGAGCTGTTTTTT.

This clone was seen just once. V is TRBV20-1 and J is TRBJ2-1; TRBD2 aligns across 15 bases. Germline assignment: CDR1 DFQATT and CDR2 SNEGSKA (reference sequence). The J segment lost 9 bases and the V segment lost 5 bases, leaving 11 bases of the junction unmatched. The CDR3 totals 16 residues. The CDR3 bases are TGCAGTGCTGCAGGACTAGCGGGAGGGAAGGGGGCTGAGCAGTTCTTC. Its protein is CSAAGLAGGKGAEQFF.

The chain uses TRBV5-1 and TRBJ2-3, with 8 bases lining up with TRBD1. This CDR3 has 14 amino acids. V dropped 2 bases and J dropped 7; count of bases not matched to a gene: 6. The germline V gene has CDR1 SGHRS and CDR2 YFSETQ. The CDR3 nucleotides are TGCGCCAGCAGCTTCGGACAGGGTCTGAATACGCAGTATTTT. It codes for CASSFGQGLNTQYF.

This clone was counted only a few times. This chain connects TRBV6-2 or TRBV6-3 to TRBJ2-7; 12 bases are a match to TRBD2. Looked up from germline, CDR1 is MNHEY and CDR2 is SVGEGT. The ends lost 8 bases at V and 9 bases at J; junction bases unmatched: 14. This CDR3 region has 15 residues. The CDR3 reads CASCSRTSGTRGQYF. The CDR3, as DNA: TGTGCCAGCTGTTCAAGGACTAGCGGGACCCGGGGGCAGTACTTC.

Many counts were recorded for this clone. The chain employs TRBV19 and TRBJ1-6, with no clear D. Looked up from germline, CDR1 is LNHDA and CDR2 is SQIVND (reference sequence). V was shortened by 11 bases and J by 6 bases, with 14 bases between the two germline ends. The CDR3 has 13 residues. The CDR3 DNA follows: TGTGCCGTACGTGAGGCGCCTAATTCACCCCTCCACTTT. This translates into CAVREAPNSPLHF.